These 9 T cell receptor beta chains share one sample of origin, sequenced in a study of T cell changes during pregnancy in multiple sclerosis. TCRdb keeps only in-frame clones here, not all; method: immunoSEQ multiplex PCR. Seen here are 40,000 to 45,000 clones, 89% observed once, and the top ten hold about 0.51%. Here the sequenced sample was CD4+ T cells from peripheral blood mononuclear cells, taken in the first trimester of pregnancy. Source of these receptors: a female donor with multiple sclerosis, enrolled in a pregnancy study.

The rearrangement links TRBV7-9 to TRBJ1-1, with D hard to call. Per the germline V gene, CDR1 is SEHNR and CDR2 is FQNEAQ (reference sequence). V lost 8 bases and J 6 bases, leaving 10 bases between the germline ends. This CDR3 region has 11 residues. The DNA for the CDR3 is TGTGCCAGCCGCGGGTCTGCTGAAGCTTTCTTT. It specifies CASRGSAEAFF.

V gene TRBV5-4 combines with J gene TRBJ2-5; a weak D match, TRBD1 (6 bases). Germline CDR1 SGHNT, CDR2 YYREEE (reference sequence). Trimming took off 4 bases at V and 2 bases at J, with 15 bases between the two ends. The CDR3 contains 15 residues. The CDR3 sequence: CASSRHRAIQETQYF. The CDR3 nucleotides read TGTGCCAGCAGCCGTCACAGGGCGATACAAGAGACCCAGTACTTC.

V gene TRBV18 combines with J gene TRBJ2-3; D is unresolved. Germline V lookup: CDR1 KGHSH, CDR2 LQKENI. CDR3 size: 13 residues. Trimming removed 3 bases from V and 6 bases from J, with 10 bases in between. The DNA of the CDR3 is TGTGCCAGCTCACCCCCCAGTTTTGATACGCAGTATTTT. As protein: CASSPPSFDTQYF.

The count of this clone is one. The chain couples TRBV5-4 to TRBJ1-1; D is unresolved. The CDR3 runs 16 residues. The germline gives CDR1 SGHNT, CDR2 YYREEE (reference sequence). The V gene lost 3 bases and the J gene lost 0 bases, with 15 bases spanning the gap. The CDR3 is CASSWPRHGMNTEAFF. DNA of the CDR3: TGTGCCAGCAGCTGGCCCCGACACGGCATGAACACTGAAGCTTTCTTT. Together with reference TRBV5-4 and TRBJ1-1, the CDR3 gives the full variable domain: ETGVTQSPTHLIKTRGQQVTLRCSSQSGHNTVSWYQQALGQGPQFIFQYYREEENGRGNFPPRFSGLQFPNYSSELNVNALELDDSALYLCASSWPRHGMNTEAFFGQGTRLTVV.

The genes are TRBV7-2 and TRBJ1-5, with TRBD1 matching 8 bases. Germline lookup yields CDR1 SGHTA and CDR2 FQGNSA. CDR3 length equals 14 residues. The junction had 8 bases not matched to a gene; V was cut back by 1 base and J by 12 bases. DNA of the CDR3: TGTGCCAGCAGCTTAGAAGGCGGCAGGGGGCGCCAGCATTTT. Translated: CASSLEGGRGRQHF. Complete variable domain (other parts from reference TRBV7-2 and TRBJ1-5): GAGVSQSPSNKVTEKGKDVELRCDPISGHTALYWYRQSLGQGLEFLIYFQGNSAPDKSGLPSDRFSAERTGGSVSTLTIQRTQQEDSAVYLCASSLEGGRGRQHFGDGTRLSIL.

This clone was counted only a few times. This rearrangement joins TRBV30 to TRBJ1-2, with D unclear. The germline CDR1 and CDR2 sequences are GTSNPN and SVGIG (reference sequence). Trimming cost V 2 bases and J 11 bases, with 9 bases left between them. The CDR3 length is 10 residues. This chain's CDR3 is CAWSTAGYTF. For the CDR3, the DNA is TGTGCCTGGAGTACCGCGGGGTACACCTTC. The full variable domain, in which reference TRBV30 and TRBJ1-2 provide the parts outside the CDR3, is SQTIHQWPATLVQPVGSPLSLECTVEGTSNPNLYWYRQAAGRGLQLLFYSVGIGQISSEVPQNLSASRPQDRQFILSSKKLLLSDSGFYLCAWSTAGYTFGSGTRLTVV.

The gene calls are TRBV20-1 and TRBJ1-1; TRBD1 aligns across 7 bases. The V gene's germline CDR1 is DFQATT and CDR2 SNEGSKA (reference sequence). The trim removed 2 bases at V and 8 bases at J, leaving 2 bases unmatched. This CDR3 has 11 residues. The CDR3 DNA follows: TGCAGTGCTAGACTGGACAGGGAAGCTTTCTTT. Translating gives CSARLDREAFF.

The CDR3 bases are TGCGCCAGCAGCCGGGGACTAGCGCCTAGCACAGATACGCAGTATTTT. Amino acid sequence: CASSRGLAPSTDTQYF. This chain joins TRBV5-1 and TRBJ2-3; TRBD2 matches 10 bases. The CDR3 contains 16 residues. Germline trimming cut 4 bases from V and 0 bases from J; bases unmatched to any gene: 5. The germline V gene encodes CDR1 SGHRS and CDR2 YFSETQ.

The V and J genes are TRBV7-2 and TRBJ2-1, with 12 nucleotides matching TRBD2. CDR3 length: 17 amino acids. In germline, CDR1 is SGHTA, CDR2 FQGNSA. The V and J ends lost 3 bases and 6 bases, in that order; junction bases with no gene match: 9. The CDR3 nucleotides are TGTGCCAGCAGCTTCAACTACGGACTAGCGGGACTCAATGAGCAGTTCTTC. Protein product: CASSFNYGLAGLNEQFF.